The rows below give T cell receptor beta chains drawn from one sample of a study of T cell responses to AZD1222 COVID-19 vaccine. Using immunoSEQ multiplex PCR, the repertoire was profiled, and TCRdb retains in-frame clones only, with some absent. The table has roughly 120,000 clones, 70% to 90% seen once; the top ten hold approximately 4%. The starting material was peripheral blood, obtained on day 0 of MenACWY control vaccination. These receptors came from an adult in good health. Both conserved end residues are part of each CDR3. The D gene is left open where the match is weak. The size field is filled for only some rows; it gives once, few, many or a size class.

>few|NA|TRBV5-1|TRBJ1-1
TGCGCCAGCAGCCCGGACCGTCCCGGGGACACTGAAGCTTTCTTT
CASSPDRPGDTEAFF
>NA|NA|TRBV18|TRBJ2-3
TGTGCCAGCTCACCGATCCTTAAGACAGATACGCAGTATTTT
CASSPILKTDTQYF
>once|NA|TRBV19|TRBJ1-5
TGTGCCAGTAGTATTCAGACAATGAATCAGCCCCAGCATTTT
CASSIQTMNQPQHF
>once|NA|TRBV5-1|TRBJ2-1
TGCGCCAGCAGCTTGACCACTCAGGGCAATGAGCAGTTCTTC
CASSLTTQGNEQFF
>once|NA|TRBV6-5|TRBJ1-6
TGTGCCAGCAGTTGGGACAACAATTCACCCCTCCACTTT
CASSWDNNSPLHF
>NA|TRBD1|TRBV27|TRBJ1-6
TGTGCCAGCAGTTTGGGGACAGGTATCTCCTATAATTCACCCCTCCACTTT
CASSLGTGISYNSPLHF
>few|TRBD2|TRBV6-2/TRBV6-3|TRBJ2-2
TGTGCCAGCAGTTATGGACTAGCTTCCGGGGAGCTGTTTTTT
CASSYGLASGELFF
>NA|NA|TRBV2|TRBJ2-5
TGTGCCAGCAGTGAACAGGGACCCCAAGAGACCCAGTACTTC
CASSEQGPQETQYF
>NA|NA|TRBV7-8|TRBJ1-5
TGTGCCAGCAGCTTAGCGTCGCAGGGTGGTTCCAATCAGCCCCAGCATTTT
CASSLASQGGSNQPQHF
>NA|TRBD1|TRBV7-4|TRBJ2-3
TGTGCCAGCAGCTTAAGGTCGCGTACAGGGGGAGATACGCAGTATTTT
CASSLRSRTGGDTQYF
>NA|NA|TRBV30|TRBJ1-2
TGTGCCTGGAGTGCAGGGAACTATGGCTACACCTTC
CAWSAGNYGYTF
>few|TRBD1|TRBV7-9|TRBJ2-7
TGTGCCAGCAGCCCGGGACAGGGGACCAATTACGAGCAGTACTTC
CASSPGQGTNYEQYF
>once|NA|TRBV24-1|TRBJ1-1
TGTGCCACCAGTCACGGCGGGGAAGCTTTCTTT
CATSHGGEAFF
>NA|NA|TRBV7-2|TRBJ1-4
TGTGCCAGCAGCTTAGAGACTAATGAAAAACTGTTTTTT
CASSLETNEKLFF
>NA|NA|TRBV20-1|TRBJ1-1
TGCAGTGCTAGTTGGCAGACCACTGAAGCTTTCTTT
CSASWQTTEAFF
>NA|NA|TRBV6-4|TRBJ1-2
TGTGCCAGCAGTGGATTGGACGGGAGCTACACCTTC
CASSGLDGSYTF
>few|NA|TRBV5-1|TRBJ1-3
TGCGCCAGCAGCTTGGGGGGACTCTCTGGAAACACCATATATTTT
CASSLGGLSGNTIYF
>NA|NA|TRBV18|TRBJ2-5
TGTGCCAGCTCACCACCGGTGGTGGAGACCCAGTACTTC
CASSPPVVETQYF
>NA|TRBD1|TRBV7-9|TRBJ2-1
TGTGCCAGCAGCTCGACAGGGGATTTTCGTGAGTTCTTC
CASSSTGDFREFF
>NA|TRBD1|TRBV28|TRBJ1-4
TGTGCCAGCACCCTTGGGACAGGGGGTTTCCAAAAACTGTTTTTT
CASTLGTGGFQKLFF
>NA|NA|TRBV28|TRBJ1-5
TGTGCCAGCAGTCAGGGACGACAGCCCCAGCATTTT
CASSQGRQPQHF
>NA|NA|TRBV5-1|TRBJ1-4
TGCGCCAGCAGCCTATCCCCCGGACAGCCAAATGAAAAACTGTTTTTT
CASSLSPGQPNEKLFF
>few|TRBD2|TRBV18|TRBJ2-7
TGTGCCAGCTCACCAATAGGAGCGGGGGCCTCTGAGCAGTACTTC
CASSPIGAGASEQYF
>NA|NA|TRBV4-2|TRBJ1-2
TGTGCCAGCAGCCAAGATCTCCGGACAGTCGCGTCGGGAGATGGCTACACCTTC
CASSQDLRTVASGDGYTF
>few|NA|TRBV9|TRBJ2-2
TGTGCCAGCAGCGCGAGTAGGGTCGGGGAGCTGTTTTTT
CASSASRVGELFF
>NA|TRBD1|TRBV27|TRBJ1-2
TGTGCCAGCAGTTTAAGGGGACAGGGTACCCATGGCTACACCTTC
CASSLRGQGTHGYTF
>once|TRBD1|TRBV24-1|TRBJ2-3
TGTGCCACCAGGAAAGGGGGCGCAGATACGCAGTATTTT
CATRKGGADTQYF
>NA|NA|TRBV18|TRBJ1-5
TGTGCCAGCTCCGCCGGGGGGTTTAGCAATCAGCCCCAGCATTTT
CASSAGGFSNQPQHF
>NA|NA|TRBV5-1|TRBJ1-2
TGCGCCAGCAGCTTGGATCCAGGGGTAGGCTATGGCTACACCTTC
CASSLDPGVGYGYTF
>NA|TRBD2|TRBV15|TRBJ2-3
TGTGCCACCAGCAGAGGCCTTACTAGCGGGGGGGCAGATACGCAGTATTTT
CATSRGLTSGGADTQYF
>NA|NA|TRBV6-5|TRBJ1-6
TGTGCCAGCAGTTACTCGGGGACACCTAATAATTCACCCCTCCACTTT
CASSYSGTPNNSPLHF
>NA|NA|TRBV30|TRBJ2-3
TGTGCCTGGAGTCCCTTGGCGGGAAGCACAGATACGCAGTATTTT
CAWSPLAGSTDTQYF
>NA|TRBD2|TRBV4-2|TRBJ2-5
TGTGCCAGCAGCCAATTAGCGGGGGGTGGGACAGAGACCCAGTACTTC
CASSQLAGGGTETQYF
>NA|NA|TRBV27|TRBJ2-5
TGTGCCAGCAGTAAACCAGGGTTTAAAGAGACCCAGTACTTC
CASSKPGFKETQYF
>NA|NA|TRBV4-1|TRBJ2-7
TGCGCCAGCAGCCAAGATAGTGGAGTCGCGAACTACGAGCAGTACTTC
CASSQDSGVANYEQYF
>NA|NA|TRBV7-3|TRBJ1-6
TGTGCCAGCAGCTTGGGGTCGCGGCTAAATTCACCCCTCCACTTT
CASSLGSRLNSPLHF
>NA|NA|TRBV3-1/TRBV3-2|TRBJ1-1
TGTGCCAGCAGCCAATCTCCGCTGAACACTGAAGCTTTCTTT
CASSQSPLNTEAFF
>NA|NA|TRBV3-1/TRBV3-2|TRBJ2-5
TGTGCCAGCAGCCCAGGGTGGGAGACCCAGTACTTC
CASSPGWETQYF
>NA|NA|TRBV12-5|TRBJ1-1
TGTGCTAGTGGTTTGGTAGTTAGGACGGAGGGGAGTTGGAACACTGAAGCTTTCTTT
CASGLVVRTEGSWNTEAFF
>NA|NA|TRBV7-2|TRBJ1-2
TGTGCCAGCAGCTTAAGGCAGGGTGCCTACGGCTACACCTTC
CASSLRQGAYGYTF
>once|NA|TRBV7-2|TRBJ1-2
TGTGCCAGCAGCTTGTCAGGGAGCTATGGCTACACCTTC
CASSLSGSYGYTF
>few|NA|TRBV18|TRBJ1-5
TGTGCCAGCTCGCTTTGGGACAGCAATCAGCCCCAGCATTTT
CASSLWDSNQPQHF
>NA|TRBD2|TRBV4-3|TRBJ2-5
TGCGCCAGCAGCCTAGGACTAGACGGGACCCAGTACTTC
CASSLGLDGTQYF
>NA|NA|TRBV29-1|TRBJ1-4
TGCAGCGTTGAGACCGGTAGAGAAAAACTGTTTTTT
CSVETGREKLFF
>few|TRBD1|TRBV7-8|TRBJ1-6
TGTGCCAGCAGCCCGCGGACAGGGGGATCCTATAATTCACCCCTCCACTTT
CASSPRTGGSYNSPLHF
>NA|NA|TRBV7-9|TRBJ1-4
TGTGCCAGCAGCTCAACCAGAAATCAGGCAGGGGAAAAACTGTTTTTT
CASSSTRNQAGEKLFF
>NA|TRBD1|TRBV29-1|TRBJ1-4
TGCAGCGTTGCTGAGAACAGGGGGAAGGGTGAAAAACTGTTTTTT
CSVAENRGKGEKLFF
>once|NA|TRBV27|TRBJ2-5
TGTGCCAGCAGCCGGAACGGGAAGACCCAGTACTTC
CASSRNGKTQYF
>NA|TRBD1|TRBV5-6|TRBJ2-5
TGTGCCAGCAGCCAATACCGACAGGGGGCGAGGGAGACCCAGTACTTC
CASSQYRQGARETQYF
>NA|NA|TRBV2|TRBJ1-5
TGTGCCACCCAAGGGACACCTAGGAGCAATCAGCCCCAGCATTTT
CATQGTPRSNQPQHF
>NA|TRBD1|TRBV13|TRBJ1-1
TGTGCCAGCAGCCTAACAGGGGAACTGAACACTGAAGCTTTCTTT
CASSLTGELNTEAFF
>NA|NA|TRBV11-1|TRBJ1-2
TGTGCCAGCAGCTCAACAGGGTTCTATGGCTACACCTTC
CASSSTGFYGYTF
>NA|TRBD1|TRBV6-2/TRBV6-3|TRBJ1-2
TGTGCCAGCAGTACCTCACAGGGGGCGAGGGGCTACACCTTC
CASSTSQGARGYTF
>NA|NA|TRBV18|TRBJ2-7
TGTGCCAGCTCACCGAACTTCAGCTCCTACGAGCAGTACTTC
CASSPNFSSYEQYF
>NA|NA|TRBV4-1|TRBJ2-5
TGCGCCAGCAGCCAAGCAACAGGCGAGACCCAGTACTTC
CASSQATGETQYF